The clone carrying this T cell receptor beta chain was picked up one time. The entry originates in a study of blood T cell repertoires in COVID-19. About the research overall: T cells, B-cell-depleted T cells, or PBMCs supplied cDNA or gDNA.

Germline V lookup: CDR1 SEHNR, CDR2 FQNEAQ (reference sequence). With V trimmed by 0 bases and J by 9 bases, 8 bases remained unmatched. The CDR3 is 15 residues long. Measured with immunoSEQ multiplex PCR; TCRdb has only the in-frame clones, and not every one. The repertoire holds around 200,000 clones, with nearly 90% as singletons. The receptor was derived from a man in his fifties with acute or convalescent COVID-19. The sample comprised peripheral blood. V and J are TRBV7-9 and TRBJ2-3; 8 bases are a match to TRBD2. The CDR3 coding sequence is TGTGCCAGCAGCTTAGCGTCGGGAGGGCCCGAAACGCAGTATTTT. It is translated as CASSLASGGPETQYF. Filled out from reference TRBV7-9 and TRBJ2-3, the complete variable domain reads DTGVSQNPRHKITKRGQNVTFRCDPISEHNRLYWYRQTLGQGPEFLTYFQNEAQLEKSRLLSDRFSAERPKGSFSTLEIQRTEQGDSAMYLCASSLASGGPETQYFGPGTRLTVL.